Listed here is a single T cell receptor (beta chain). Its antigen is unidentified. Germline CDR1 reads SGHVS; CDR2 reads FNYEAQ. CDR3 length: 18 residues. The ends were cut back, 1 base at V and 5 bases at J, with 24 bases in the middle. TCR alpha and TCR beta cDNA libraries carrying sample barcodes and UMIs came from 5'RACE with constant-segment primers. One entry per CDR3 protein results from TCRdb running MiXCR on the 5' RACE reads. The profile covers some 440,000 distinct CDR3 sequences, with approximately 23% appearing a single time and roughly an eighth taken by the ten largest. The data were obtained in a study of T-cell memory formation after mild COVID-19. Study observations and caveats: Mainly in CM and EM were contracting CD4+ clones; CD8+ were in EMRA. In second-wave clones peaking day 37, SARS-CoV-2 specificity remained unconfirmed. Day 15 to 85 contracting clones showed balanced CD4/CD8; day 15 to 37 expanders favored CD4+.

The gene calls are TRBV7-6 and TRBJ2-7, with D perhaps being TRBD1 or TRBD2 (5 bases each). The TCR was taken from an adult woman who had mild COVID-19 (a few samples of this study predate the infection). Cell type and time point are not known. Sequenced sample: PBMCs or a T cell subset sorted from them (not recorded which). As DNA, the CDR3 is TGTGCCAGCAGCTTAGGTGTGACAGCCAAATCGCCCGGGAACGAGCAGTACTTC. The encoded protein is CASSLGVTAKSPGNEQYF.